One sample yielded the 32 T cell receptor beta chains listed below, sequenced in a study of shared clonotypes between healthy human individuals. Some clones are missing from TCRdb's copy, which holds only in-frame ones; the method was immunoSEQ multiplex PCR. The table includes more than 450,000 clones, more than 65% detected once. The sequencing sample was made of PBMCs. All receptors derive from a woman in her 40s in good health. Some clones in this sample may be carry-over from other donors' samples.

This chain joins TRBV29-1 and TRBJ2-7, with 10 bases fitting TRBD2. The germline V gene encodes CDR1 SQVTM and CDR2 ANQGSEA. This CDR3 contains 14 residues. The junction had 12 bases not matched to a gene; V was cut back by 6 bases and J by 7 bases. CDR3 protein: CSVAIAGGGVEQYF. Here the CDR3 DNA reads TGCAGCGTCGCTATAGCGGGAGGTGGGGTGGAGCAGTACTTC.

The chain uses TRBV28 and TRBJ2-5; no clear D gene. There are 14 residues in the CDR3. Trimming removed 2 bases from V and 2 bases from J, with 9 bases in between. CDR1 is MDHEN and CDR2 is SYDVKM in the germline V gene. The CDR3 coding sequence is TGTGCCAGCAGTTTACCTGCCAATCAAGAGACCCAGTACTTC. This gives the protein CASSLPANQETQYF.

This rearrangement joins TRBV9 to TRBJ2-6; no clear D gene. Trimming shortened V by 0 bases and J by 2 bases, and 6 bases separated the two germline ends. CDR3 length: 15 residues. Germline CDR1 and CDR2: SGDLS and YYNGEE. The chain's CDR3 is CASSVERPGANVLTF. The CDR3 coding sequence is TGTGCCAGCAGCGTAGAAAGGCCTGGGGCCAACGTCCTGACTTTC.

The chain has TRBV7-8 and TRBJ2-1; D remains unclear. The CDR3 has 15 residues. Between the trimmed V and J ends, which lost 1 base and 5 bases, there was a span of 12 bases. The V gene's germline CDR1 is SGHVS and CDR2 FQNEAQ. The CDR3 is CASSLGLEGHNEQFF. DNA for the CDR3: TGTGCCAGCAGCTTAGGGCTAGAAGGCCACAATGAGCAGTTCTTC.

This chain's CDR3 is CASSPTSDEQYF. The CDR3 DNA reads TGTGCCAGCAGTCCCACTAGCGACGAGCAGTACTTC. The J gene is TRBJ2-7, the V gene TRBV7-9; 7 bases agree with TRBD2. The V segment lost 6 bases and the J segment 5 bases; nucleotides outside the gene matches: 4. Germline CDR1 reads SEHNR; CDR2 reads FQNEAQ (reference sequence). There are 12 residues in the CDR3.

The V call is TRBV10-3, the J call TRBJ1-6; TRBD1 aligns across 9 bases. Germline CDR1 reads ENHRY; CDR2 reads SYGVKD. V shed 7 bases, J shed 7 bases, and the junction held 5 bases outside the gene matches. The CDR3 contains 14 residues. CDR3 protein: CAITTGGVNSPLHF. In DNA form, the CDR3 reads TGTGCCATCACCACAGGGGGCGTGAATTCACCCCTCCACTTT.

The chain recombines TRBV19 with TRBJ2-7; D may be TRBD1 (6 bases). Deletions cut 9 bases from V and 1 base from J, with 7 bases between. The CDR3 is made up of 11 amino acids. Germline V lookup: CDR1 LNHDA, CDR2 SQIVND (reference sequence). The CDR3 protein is CASGQSYEQYF. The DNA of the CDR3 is TGTGCCAGCGGACAGTCCTACGAGCAGTACTTC.

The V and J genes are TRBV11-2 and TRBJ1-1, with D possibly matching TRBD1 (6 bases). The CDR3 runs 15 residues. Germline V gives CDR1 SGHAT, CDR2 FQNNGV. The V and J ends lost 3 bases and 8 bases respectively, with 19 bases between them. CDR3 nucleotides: TGTGCCAGCAGCTTGCAAGGACAGCCCTTGAGGGAAGCTTTCTTT. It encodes CASSLQGQPLREAFF.

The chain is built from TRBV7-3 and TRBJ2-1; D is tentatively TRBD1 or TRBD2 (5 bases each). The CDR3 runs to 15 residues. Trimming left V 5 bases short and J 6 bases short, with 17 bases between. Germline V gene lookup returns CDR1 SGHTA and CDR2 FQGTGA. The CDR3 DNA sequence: TGTGCCAGCAGCGCCGGGACGGCTGGGGTCAATGAGCAGTTCTTC. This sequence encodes CASSAGTAGVNEQFF.

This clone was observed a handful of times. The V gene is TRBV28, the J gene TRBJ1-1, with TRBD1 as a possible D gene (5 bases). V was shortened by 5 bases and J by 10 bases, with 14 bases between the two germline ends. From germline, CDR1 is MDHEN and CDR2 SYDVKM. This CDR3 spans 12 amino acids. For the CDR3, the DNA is TGTGCCAGCAGTCCCTACCGGGACCGAGCTTTCTTT. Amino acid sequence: CASSPYRDRAFF.

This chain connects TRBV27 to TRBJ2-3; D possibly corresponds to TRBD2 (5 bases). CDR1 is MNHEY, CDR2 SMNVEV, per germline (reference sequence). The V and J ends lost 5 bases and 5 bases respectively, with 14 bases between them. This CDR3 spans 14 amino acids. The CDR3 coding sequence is TGTGCCAGCAGTAGCGCGAACCGGGGAGATACGCAGTATTTT. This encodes CASSSANRGDTQYF.

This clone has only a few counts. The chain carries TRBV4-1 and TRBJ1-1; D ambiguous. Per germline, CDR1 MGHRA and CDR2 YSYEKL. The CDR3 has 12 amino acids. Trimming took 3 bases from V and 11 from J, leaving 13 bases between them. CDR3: CASSHPRDKAFF. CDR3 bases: TGCGCCAGCAGCCACCCCAGAGATAAGGCTTTCTTT.

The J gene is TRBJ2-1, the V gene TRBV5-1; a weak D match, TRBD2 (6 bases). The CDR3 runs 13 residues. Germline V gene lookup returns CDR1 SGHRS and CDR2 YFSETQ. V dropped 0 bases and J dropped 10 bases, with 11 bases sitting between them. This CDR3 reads CASSLGAGVEQFF. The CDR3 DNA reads TGCGCCAGCAGCTTGGGAGCGGGTGTGGAGCAGTTCTTC.

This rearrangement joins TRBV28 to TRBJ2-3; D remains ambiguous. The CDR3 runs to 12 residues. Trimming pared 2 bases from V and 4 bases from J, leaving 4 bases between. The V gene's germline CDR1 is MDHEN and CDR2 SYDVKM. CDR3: CASSLRSDTQYF. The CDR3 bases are TGTGCCAGCAGTTTAAGGTCAGATACGCAGTATTTT.

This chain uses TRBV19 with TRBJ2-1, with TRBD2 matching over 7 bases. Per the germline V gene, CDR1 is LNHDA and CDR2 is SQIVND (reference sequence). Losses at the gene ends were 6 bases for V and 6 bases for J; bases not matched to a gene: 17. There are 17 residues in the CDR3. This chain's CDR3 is CASSTGTTPPYGNEQFF. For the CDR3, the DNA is TGTGCCAGTAGCACCGGGACTACACCCCCATATGGCAATGAGCAGTTCTTC.

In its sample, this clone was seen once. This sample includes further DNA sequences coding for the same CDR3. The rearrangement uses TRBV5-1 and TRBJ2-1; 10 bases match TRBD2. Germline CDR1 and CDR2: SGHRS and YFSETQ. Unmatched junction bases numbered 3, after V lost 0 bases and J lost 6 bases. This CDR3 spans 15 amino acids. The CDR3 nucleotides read TGCGCCAGCAGCTTGGGGCTAGCGGGAGCCAATGAGCAGTTCTTC. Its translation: CASSLGLAGANEQFF.

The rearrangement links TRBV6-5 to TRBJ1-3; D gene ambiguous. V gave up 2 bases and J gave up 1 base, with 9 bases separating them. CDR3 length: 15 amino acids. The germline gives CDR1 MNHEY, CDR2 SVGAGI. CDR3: CASSYTTGSGNTIYF. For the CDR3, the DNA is TGTGCCAGCAGTTACACAACCGGATCTGGAAACACCATATATTTT.

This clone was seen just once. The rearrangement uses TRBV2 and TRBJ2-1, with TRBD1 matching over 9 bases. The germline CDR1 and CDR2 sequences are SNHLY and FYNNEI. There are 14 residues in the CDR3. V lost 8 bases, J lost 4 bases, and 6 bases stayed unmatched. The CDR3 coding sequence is TGTGCCAGCGGGGGGACAGGGATTTACAATGAGCAGTTCTTC. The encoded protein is CASGGTGIYNEQFF.

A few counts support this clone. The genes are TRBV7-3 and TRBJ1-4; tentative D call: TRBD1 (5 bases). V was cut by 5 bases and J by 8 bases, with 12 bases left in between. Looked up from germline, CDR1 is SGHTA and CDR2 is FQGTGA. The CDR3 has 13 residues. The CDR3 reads CASSPSGGEKLFF. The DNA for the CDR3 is TGTGCCAGCAGCCCTTCCGGGGGAGAAAAACTGTTTTTT.

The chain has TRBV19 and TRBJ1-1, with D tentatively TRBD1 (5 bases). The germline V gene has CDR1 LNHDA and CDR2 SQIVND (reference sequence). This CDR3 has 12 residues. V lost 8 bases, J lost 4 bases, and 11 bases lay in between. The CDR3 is CASDDRTTEAFF. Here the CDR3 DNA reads TGTGCCAGTGATGACAGAACCACTGAAGCTTTCTTT.

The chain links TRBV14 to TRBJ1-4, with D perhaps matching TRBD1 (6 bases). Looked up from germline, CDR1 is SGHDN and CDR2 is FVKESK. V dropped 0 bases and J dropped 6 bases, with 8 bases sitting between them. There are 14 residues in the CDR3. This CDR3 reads CASSQEWTDEKLFF. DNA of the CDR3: TGTGCCAGCAGCCAAGAGTGGACAGATGAAAAACTGTTTTTT.

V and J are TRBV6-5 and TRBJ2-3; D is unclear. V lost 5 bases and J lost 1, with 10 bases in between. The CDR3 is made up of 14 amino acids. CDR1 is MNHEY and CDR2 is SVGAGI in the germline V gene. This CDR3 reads CASSVVLGTDTQYF. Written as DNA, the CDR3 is TGTGCCAGCAGTGTGGTTTTGGGCACAGATACGCAGTATTTT.

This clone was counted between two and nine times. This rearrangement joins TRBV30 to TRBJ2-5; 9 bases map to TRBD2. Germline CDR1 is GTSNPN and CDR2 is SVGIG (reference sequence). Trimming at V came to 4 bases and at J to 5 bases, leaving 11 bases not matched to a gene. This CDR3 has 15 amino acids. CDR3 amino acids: CAWKAGGPVRETQYF. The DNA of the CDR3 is TGTGCCTGGAAGGCGGGAGGGCCAGTGCGGGAGACCCAGTACTTC.

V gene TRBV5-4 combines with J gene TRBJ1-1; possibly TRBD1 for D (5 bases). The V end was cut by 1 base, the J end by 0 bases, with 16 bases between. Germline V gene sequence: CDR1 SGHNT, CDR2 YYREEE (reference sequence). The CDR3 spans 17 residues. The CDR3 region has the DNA TGTGCCAGCAGCTTGTCCCTGGGGCAAACTATGAACACTGAAGCTTTCTTT. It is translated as CASSLSLGQTMNTEAFF.

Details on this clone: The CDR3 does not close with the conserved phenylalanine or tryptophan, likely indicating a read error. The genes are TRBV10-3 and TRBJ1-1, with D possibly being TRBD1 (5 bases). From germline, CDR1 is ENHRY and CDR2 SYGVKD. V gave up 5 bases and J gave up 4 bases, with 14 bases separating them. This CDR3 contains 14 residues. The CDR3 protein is CAISLEGPGTEAFL. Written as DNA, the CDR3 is TGTGCCATCAGTTTGGAGGGGCCTGGCACTGAAGCTTTCCTT.

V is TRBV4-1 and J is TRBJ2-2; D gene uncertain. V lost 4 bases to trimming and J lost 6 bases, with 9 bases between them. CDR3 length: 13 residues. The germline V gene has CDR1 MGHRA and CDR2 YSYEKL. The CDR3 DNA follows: TGCGCCAGCAGCCCATGGGATTCCGGGGAGCTGTTTTTT. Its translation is CASSPWDSGELFF.

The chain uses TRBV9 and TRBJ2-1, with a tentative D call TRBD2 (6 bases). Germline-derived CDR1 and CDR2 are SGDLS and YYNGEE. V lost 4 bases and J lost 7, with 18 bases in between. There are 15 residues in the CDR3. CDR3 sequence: CASSPRDLRGNEQFF. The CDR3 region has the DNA TGTGCCAGCAGCCCCCGGGACTTACGCGGGAATGAGCAGTTCTTC. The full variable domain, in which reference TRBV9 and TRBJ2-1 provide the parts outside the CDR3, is DSGVTQTPKHLITATGQRVTLRCSPRSGDLSVYWYQQSLDQGLQFLIQYYNGEERAKGNILERFSAQQFPDLHSELNLSSLELGDSALYFCASSPRDLRGNEQFFGPGTRLTVL.

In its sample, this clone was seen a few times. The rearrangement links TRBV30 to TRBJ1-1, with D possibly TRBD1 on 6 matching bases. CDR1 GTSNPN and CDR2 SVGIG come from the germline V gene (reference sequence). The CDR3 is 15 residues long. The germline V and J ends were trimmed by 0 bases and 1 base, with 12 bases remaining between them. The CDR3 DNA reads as TGTGCCTGGAGTGTACCAGTCAGGGGGAACACTGAAGCTTTCTTT. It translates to CAWSVPVRGNTEAFF.

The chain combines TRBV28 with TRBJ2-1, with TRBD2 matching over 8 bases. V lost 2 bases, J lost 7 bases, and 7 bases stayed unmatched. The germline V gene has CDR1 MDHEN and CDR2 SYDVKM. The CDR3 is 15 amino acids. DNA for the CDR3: TGTGCCAGCAGTTTACTCGGGAGGGGGGCGAATGAGCAGTTCTTC. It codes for CASSLLGRGANEQFF.

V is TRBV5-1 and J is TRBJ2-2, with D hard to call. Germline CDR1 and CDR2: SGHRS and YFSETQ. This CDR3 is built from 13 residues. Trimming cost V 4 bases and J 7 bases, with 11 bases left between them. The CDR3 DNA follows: TGCGCCAGCAGCCCCTTCGACGGCGGGGAGCTGTTTTTT. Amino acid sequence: CASSPFDGGELFF. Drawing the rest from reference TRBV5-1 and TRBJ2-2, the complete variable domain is KAGVTQTPRYLIKTRGQQVTLSCSPISGHRSVSWYQQTPGQGLQFLFEYFSETQRNKGNFPGRFSGRQFSNSRSEMNVSTLELGDSALYLCASSPFDGGELFFGEGSRLTVL.

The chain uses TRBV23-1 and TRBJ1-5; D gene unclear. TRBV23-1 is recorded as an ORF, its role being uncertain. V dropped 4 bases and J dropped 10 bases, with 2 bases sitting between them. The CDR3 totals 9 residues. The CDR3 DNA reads TGCGCCAGCAGTCCTCCCCAGCATTTT. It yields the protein CASSPPQHF.

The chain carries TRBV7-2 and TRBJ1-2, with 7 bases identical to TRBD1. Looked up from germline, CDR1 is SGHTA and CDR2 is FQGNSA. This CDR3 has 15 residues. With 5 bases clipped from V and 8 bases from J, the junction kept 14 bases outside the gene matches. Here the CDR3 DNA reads TGTGCCAGCAGCCGTGGGACAGCCCAATTGGGGGGCTACACCTTC. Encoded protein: CASSRGTAQLGGYTF.